The 14 T cell receptor beta chains given below trace back to one sample, sequenced in a study of identical twins. MiXCR, run by TCRdb on the 5' RACE reads, gives a single entry per CDR3 protein. The data hold 200,000 to 250,000 distinct CDR3 sequences, with over 5% observed a single time. These data also formed part of another study, on T cells expressing NK-cell markers.

The sequenced sample was CD8+ T cells sorted from blood. The receptors stem from a woman aged 18-29 years in good health.

The rearrangement joins TRBV4-1 to TRBJ2-5; the match to TRBD2 covers 7 bases. The germline gives CDR1 MGHRA, CDR2 YSYEKL. This CDR3 spans 18 amino acids. Trimming took 0 bases from V and 1 from J; bases not matched to a gene: 11. The CDR3 sequence is CASSQDAWVAGSQETQYF. The CDR3 DNA is TGCGCCAGCAGCCAAGACGCCTGGGTAGCGGGTTCCCAAGAGACCCAGTACTTC.

This sequence joins TRBV3-1 and TRBJ1-5; 7 bases are a match to TRBD1. Germline CDR1 and CDR2: LGHDT and YNNKEL (reference sequence). V was clipped by 1 base and J by 3 bases; unmatched bases: 9. CDR3 length equals 17 residues. DNA for the CDR3: TGTGCCAGCAGCCAAGGCCCAGGGGGTCCCCACAATCAGCCCCAGCATTTT. Translated: CASSQGPGGPHNQPQHF. Full variable domain (remainder filled in from reference TRBV3-1 and TRBJ1-5): DTAVSQTPKYLVTQMGNDKSIKCEQNLGHDTMYWYKQDSKKFLKIMFSYNNKELIINETVPNRFSPKSPDKAHLNLHINSLELGDSAVYFCASSQGPGGPHNQPQHFGDGTRLSIL.

The genes are TRBV15 and TRBJ2-4, with D tentatively TRBD2 (5 bases). Deletions cut 8 bases from V and 4 bases from J, with 15 bases between. Looked up from germline, CDR1 is LNHNV and CDR2 is YYDKDF (reference sequence). The CDR3 has 14 residues. CDR3 amino acids: CATRLGGEKNIQYF. In nucleotides, the CDR3 is TGTGCCACCCGCCTGGGTGGGGAGAAAAACATTCAGTACTTC.

This clonotype was observed a handful of times. The rearrangement links TRBV7-6 to TRBJ1-3; D uncertain. V was trimmed by 5 bases and J by 0 bases, leaving 14 bases between them. This CDR3 spans 16 amino acids. The germline V gene encodes CDR1 SGHVS and CDR2 FNYEAQ. CDR3 coding DNA: TGTGCCAGCAGCCCTACGACCGCTTCCTCTGGAAACACCATATATTTT. Encoded protein: CASSPTTASSGNTIYF.

The genes are TRBV19 and TRBJ2-3; D uncertain. Germline CDR1 and CDR2: LNHDA and SQIVND (reference sequence). There are 15 residues in the CDR3. Trimming stripped 5 bases from V and 2 bases from J, with 14 bases between. The CDR3: CASSVQWLFTDTQYF. As DNA, the CDR3 is TGTGCCAGTAGTGTTCAATGGCTCTTCACAGATACGCAGTATTTT.

This clonotype was seen repeatedly, ten times or more. The rearrangement uses TRBV29-1 and TRBJ1-1, with TRBD1 identical over 8 bases. The germline V gene has CDR1 SQVTM and CDR2 ANQGSEA. J was trimmed by 5 bases and V by 3 bases; bases with no gene match: 8. The CDR3 has 14 residues. The CDR3 region is CSVEPDRERTEAFF. The CDR3 bases are TGCAGCGTTGAGCCGGACAGGGAAAGGACTGAAGCTTTCTTT.

This clonotype was seen a few times. The rearrangement uses TRBV7-2 and TRBJ2-3, with 7 bases lining up with TRBD2. With V trimmed by 5 bases and J by 0 bases, 8 bases remained unmatched. Germline V gives CDR1 SGHTA, CDR2 FQGNSA. This CDR3 comprises 16 residues. Written as DNA, the CDR3 is TGTGCCAGCAGCCCATGGGAGGGAGGGAGCACAGATACGCAGTATTTT. Translated: CASSPWEGGSTDTQYF.

This clonotype was seen only a few times. This chain joins TRBV4-1 and TRBJ2-7; a possible D gene is TRBD2 (5 bases). Germline V gene sequence: CDR1 MGHRA, CDR2 YSYEKL. V was trimmed by 3 bases and J by 0 bases, leaving 15 bases between them. This CDR3 is built from 16 residues. CDR3 loop: CASSHSAGSFSYEQYF. DNA for the CDR3: TGCGCCAGCAGCCATAGCGCCGGGTCCTTCTCCTACGAGCAGTACTTC.

This clonotype was detected ten times or more. V usage is TRBV12-3 or TRBV12-4 and J usage is TRBJ2-1, with TRBD1 matching over 11 bases. Trimming removed 6 bases from V and 6 bases from J; junction bases left unmatched: 7. The CDR3 totals 15 residues. CDR3 DNA sequence: TGTGCCAGCAGATCGGACAGGGGGCAGGGCAATGAGCAGTTCTTC. Its protein product is CASRSDRGQGNEQFF.

This clonotype was seen only a few times. This rearrangement joins TRBV12-5 to TRBJ2-7; D remains unclear. The CDR3 consists of 12 residues. Per the germline V gene, CDR1 is LGHNT and CDR2 is FRNRAP. The V gene lost 5 bases and the J gene lost 3 bases, with 8 bases spanning the gap. CDR3 amino acids: CASGPYSYEQYF. The DNA for the CDR3 is TGTGCTAGTGGTCCTTACAGCTACGAGCAGTACTTC.

The sample holds a few counts of this clonotype. This chain links TRBV7-2 with TRBJ2-7; D perhaps matches TRBD2 (6 bases). The germline V and J ends were trimmed by 1 base and 4 bases, with 17 bases remaining between them. CDR1 is SGHTA, CDR2 FQGNSA, per germline. The CDR3 runs 16 residues. For the CDR3, the DNA is TGTGCCAGCAGCTTAGGGGGTGTCGGGAGAGGATACGAGCAGTACTTC. It codes for CASSLGGVGRGYEQYF.

The V gene is TRBV1, the J gene TRBJ2-5; TRBD1, the table's D call, lacks a check against the DNA. TRBV1 is flagged as a pseudogene. The CDR3 consists of 17 residues. The CDR3 reads CTSSQPNRGVHQETQYF. The CDR3 DNA reads as TGCACCAGCAGCCAACCAAACAGGGGGGTTCACCAAGAGACCCAGTACTTC.

This clonotype was seen a few times. This rearrangement joins TRBV7-2 to TRBJ2-1, with 8 bases lining up with TRBD2. The J segment lost 5 bases and the V segment lost 5 bases, leaving 8 bases of the junction unmatched. Germline V lookup: CDR1 SGHTA, CDR2 FQGNSA. This CDR3 is 15 amino acids long. The DNA of the CDR3 is TGTGCCAGCAGCCAGGGCGGGAGGTACGACAATGAGCAGTTCTTC. This translates into CASSQGGRYDNEQFF.

This clonotype was picked up a small number of times. The rearrangement links TRBV27 to TRBJ1-2; no definite D call. V was clipped by 6 bases and J by 5 bases, with 22 bases between them. The CDR3 runs 16 residues. Per germline, CDR1 MNHEY and CDR2 SMNVEV (reference sequence). DNA of the CDR3: TGTGCCAGCAGCGCCATTGGGGAGATCCTCCCTTATGGCTACACCTTC. Its translation is CASSAIGEILPYGYTF.